This T cell receptor (beta chain) emerged from a study of blood T cells in healthy people across ages. The overall study: The template switching approach captured approximately one barcoded beta molecule for every two T cells.

CDR3 length: 17 amino acids. The ends were cut back, 1 base at V and 0 bases at J, with 14 bases in the middle. The germline V gene encodes CDR1 SGHAT and CDR2 FQNNGV. About this clonotype itself: Its antigen remains unidentified.

A second PCR of about 7 to 12 cycles used a sample-barcoded 5' primer and a J-beta primer mix. TCRdb ran MiXCR on the 5' RACE reads and lists one entry per CDR3 protein. In the table there are 1.5 million to 2 million distinct CDR3 sequences, around half of which are singletons. General study findings and limits: No one knew whether donors had CMV, which possibly confounded expanded clonotype changes.

The source material was blood. The sequence was collected from a woman aged 35 to 49 in good health. The chain links TRBV11-2 to TRBJ2-3; tentatively, D is TRBD1 or TRBD2 (6 bases each). The CDR3 sequence is CASSLAPTGTSTDTQYF. Written as DNA, the CDR3 is TGTGCCAGCAGCTTAGCCCCCACAGGGACTAGCACAGATACGCAGTATTTT.